The TCR beta chain described here comes from a study of T cell repertoires in ileal Crohn's disease. General observations from the study: Clonality above 26.8% at surgery always came with endoscopic recurrence. Clonal expansions were more frequent in active smokers than non-smokers at surgery.

Profiled with immunoSEQ multiplex PCR; TCRdb holds only in-frame clones, not every one. The sample holds around 33,000 clones, around 80% seen once. Eligibility required adulthood, ileal or ileocolonic Crohn's disease and indicated ileocolonic resection. The germline gives CDR1 SGHTA, CDR2 FQGTGA. Trimming removed 2 bases from V and 5 bases from J, with 6 bases in between. This CDR3 spans 13 amino acids. As concerns this clone: What it binds is unknown.

The sequencing input was ileal tissue. This TCR was sampled from an adult with Crohn's disease. This chain connects TRBV7-3 to TRBJ2-2; D is unclear. CDR3 sequence: CASSLVRTGELFF. The CDR3 DNA sequence: TGTGCCAGCAGCTTAGTCAGGACCGGGGAGCTGTTTTTT.